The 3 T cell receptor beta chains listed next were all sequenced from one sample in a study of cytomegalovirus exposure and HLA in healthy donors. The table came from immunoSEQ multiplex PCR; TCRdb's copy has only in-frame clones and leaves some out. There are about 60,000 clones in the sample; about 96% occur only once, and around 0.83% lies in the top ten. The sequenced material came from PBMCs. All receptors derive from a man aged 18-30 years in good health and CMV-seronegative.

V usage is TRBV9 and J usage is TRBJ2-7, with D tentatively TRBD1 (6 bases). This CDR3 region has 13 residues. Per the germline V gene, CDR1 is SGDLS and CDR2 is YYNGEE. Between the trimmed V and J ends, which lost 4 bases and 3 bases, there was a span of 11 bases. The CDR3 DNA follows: TGTGCCAGCAGCCCCAGGGACAACTACGAGCAGTACTTC. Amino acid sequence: CASSPRDNYEQYF.

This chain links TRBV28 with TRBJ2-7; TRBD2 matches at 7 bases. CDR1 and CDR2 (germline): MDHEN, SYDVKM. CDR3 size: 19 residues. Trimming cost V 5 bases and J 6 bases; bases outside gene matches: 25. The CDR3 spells CASSPPFYTDAGDLGEQYF. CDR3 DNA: TGTGCCAGCAGTCCCCCCTTCTATACAGACGCGGGAGACTTAGGCGAGCAGTACTTC.

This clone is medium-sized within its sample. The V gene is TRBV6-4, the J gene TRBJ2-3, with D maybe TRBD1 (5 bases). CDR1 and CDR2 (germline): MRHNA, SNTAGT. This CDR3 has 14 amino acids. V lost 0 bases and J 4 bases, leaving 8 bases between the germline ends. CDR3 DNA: TGTGCCAGCAGTGACTCAGGGGCGCCAGATACGCAGTATTTT. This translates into CASSDSGAPDTQYF.